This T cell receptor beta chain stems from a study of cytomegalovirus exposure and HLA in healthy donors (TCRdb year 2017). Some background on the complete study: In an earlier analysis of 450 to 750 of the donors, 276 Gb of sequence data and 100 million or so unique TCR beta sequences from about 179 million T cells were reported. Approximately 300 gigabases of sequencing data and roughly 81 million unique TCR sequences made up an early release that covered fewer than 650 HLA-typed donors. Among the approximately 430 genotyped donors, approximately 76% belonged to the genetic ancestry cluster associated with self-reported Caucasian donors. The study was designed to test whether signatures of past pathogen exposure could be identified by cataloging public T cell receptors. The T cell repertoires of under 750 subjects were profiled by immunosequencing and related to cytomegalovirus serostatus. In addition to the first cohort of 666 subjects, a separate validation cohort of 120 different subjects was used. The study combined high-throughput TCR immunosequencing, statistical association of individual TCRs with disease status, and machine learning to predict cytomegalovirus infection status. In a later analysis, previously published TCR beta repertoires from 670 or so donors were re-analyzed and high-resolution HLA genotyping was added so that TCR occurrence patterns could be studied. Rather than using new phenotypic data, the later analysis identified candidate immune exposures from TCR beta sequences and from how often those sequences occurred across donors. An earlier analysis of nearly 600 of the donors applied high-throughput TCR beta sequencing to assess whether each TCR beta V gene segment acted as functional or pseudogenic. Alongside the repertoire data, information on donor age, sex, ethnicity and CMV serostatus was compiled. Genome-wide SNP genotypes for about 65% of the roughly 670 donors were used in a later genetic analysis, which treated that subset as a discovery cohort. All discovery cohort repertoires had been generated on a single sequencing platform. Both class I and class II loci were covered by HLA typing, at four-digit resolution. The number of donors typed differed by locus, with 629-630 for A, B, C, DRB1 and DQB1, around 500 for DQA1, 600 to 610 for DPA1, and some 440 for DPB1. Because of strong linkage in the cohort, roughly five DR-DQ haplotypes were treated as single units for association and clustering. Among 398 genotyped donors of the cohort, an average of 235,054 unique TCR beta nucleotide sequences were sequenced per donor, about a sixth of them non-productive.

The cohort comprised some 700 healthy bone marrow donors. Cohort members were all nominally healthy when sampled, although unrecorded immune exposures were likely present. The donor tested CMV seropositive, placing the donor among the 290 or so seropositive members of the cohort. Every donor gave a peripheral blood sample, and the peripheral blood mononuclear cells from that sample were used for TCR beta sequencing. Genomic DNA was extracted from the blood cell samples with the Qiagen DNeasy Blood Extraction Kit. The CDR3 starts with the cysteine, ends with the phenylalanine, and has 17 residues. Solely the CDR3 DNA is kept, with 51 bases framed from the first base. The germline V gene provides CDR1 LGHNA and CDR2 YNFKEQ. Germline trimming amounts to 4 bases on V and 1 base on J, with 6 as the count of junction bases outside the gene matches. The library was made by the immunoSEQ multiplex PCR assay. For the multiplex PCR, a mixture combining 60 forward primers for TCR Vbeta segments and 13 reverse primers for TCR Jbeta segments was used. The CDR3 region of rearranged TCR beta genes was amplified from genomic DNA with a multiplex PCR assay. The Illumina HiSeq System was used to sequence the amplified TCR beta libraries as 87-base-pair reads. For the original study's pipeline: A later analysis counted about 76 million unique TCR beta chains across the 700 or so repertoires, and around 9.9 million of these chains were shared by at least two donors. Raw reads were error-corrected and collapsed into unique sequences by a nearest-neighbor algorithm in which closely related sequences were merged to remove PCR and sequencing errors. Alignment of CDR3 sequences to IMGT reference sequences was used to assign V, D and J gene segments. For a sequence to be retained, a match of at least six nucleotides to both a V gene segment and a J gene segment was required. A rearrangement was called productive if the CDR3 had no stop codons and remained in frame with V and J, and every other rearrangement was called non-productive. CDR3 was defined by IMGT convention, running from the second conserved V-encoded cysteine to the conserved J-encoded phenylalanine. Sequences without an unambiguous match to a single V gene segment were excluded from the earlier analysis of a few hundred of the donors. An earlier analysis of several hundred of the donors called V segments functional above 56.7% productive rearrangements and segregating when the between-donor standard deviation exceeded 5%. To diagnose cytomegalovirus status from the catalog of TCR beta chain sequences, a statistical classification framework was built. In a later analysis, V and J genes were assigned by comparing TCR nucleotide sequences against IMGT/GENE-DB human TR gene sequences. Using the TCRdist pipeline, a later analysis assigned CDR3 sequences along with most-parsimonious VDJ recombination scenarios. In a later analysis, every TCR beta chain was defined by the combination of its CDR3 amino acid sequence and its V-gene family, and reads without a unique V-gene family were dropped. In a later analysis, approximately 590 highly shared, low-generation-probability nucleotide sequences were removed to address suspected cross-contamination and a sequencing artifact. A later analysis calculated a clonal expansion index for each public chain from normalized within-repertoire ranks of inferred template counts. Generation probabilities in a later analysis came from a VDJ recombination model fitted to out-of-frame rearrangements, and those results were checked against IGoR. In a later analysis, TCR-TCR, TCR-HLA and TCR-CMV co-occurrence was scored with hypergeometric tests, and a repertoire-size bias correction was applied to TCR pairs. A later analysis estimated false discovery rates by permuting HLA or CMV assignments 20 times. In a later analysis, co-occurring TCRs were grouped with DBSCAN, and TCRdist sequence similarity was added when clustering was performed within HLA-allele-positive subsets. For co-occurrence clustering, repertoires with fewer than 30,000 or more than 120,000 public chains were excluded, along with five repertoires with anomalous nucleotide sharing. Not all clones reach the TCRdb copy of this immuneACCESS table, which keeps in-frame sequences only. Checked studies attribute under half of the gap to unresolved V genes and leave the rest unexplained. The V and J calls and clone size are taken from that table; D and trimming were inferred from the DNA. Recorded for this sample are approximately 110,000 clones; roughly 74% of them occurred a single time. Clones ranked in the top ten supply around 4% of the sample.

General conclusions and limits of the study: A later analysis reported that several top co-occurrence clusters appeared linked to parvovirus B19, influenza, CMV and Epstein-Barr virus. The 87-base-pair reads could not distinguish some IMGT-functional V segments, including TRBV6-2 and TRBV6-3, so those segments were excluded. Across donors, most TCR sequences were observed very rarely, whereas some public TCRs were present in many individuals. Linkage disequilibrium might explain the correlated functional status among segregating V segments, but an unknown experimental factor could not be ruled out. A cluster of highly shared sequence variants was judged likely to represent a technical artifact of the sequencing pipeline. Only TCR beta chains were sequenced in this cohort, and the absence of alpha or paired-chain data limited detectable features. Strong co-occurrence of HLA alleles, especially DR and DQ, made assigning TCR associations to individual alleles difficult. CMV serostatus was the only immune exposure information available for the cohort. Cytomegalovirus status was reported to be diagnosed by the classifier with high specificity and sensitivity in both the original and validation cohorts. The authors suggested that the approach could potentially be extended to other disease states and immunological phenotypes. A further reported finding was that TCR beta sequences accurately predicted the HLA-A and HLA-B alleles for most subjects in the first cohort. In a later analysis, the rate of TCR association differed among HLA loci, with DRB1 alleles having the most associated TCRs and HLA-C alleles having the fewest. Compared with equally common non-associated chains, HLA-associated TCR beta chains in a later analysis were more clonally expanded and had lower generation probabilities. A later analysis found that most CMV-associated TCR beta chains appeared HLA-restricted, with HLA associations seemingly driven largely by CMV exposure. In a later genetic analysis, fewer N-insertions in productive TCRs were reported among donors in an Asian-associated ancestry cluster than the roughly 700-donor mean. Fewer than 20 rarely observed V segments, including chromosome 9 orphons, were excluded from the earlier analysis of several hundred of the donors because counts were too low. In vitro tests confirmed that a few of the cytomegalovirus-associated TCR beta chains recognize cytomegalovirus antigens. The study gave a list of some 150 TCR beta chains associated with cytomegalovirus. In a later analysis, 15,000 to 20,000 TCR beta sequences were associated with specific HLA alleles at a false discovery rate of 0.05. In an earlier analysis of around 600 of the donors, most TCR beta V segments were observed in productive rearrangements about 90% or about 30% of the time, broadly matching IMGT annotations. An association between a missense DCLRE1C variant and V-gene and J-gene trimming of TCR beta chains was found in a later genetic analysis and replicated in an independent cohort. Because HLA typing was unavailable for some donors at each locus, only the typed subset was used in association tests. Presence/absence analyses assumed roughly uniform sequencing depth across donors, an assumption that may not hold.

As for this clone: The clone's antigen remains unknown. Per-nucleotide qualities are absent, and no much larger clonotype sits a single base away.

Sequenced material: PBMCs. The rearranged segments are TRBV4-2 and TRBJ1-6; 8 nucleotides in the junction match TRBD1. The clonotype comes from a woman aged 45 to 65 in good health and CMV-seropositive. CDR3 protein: CASSPTDRDSYNSPLHF. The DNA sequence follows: TGTGCCAGCAGCCCCACGGACAGGGATTCCTATAATTCACCCCTCCACTTT.